A single sample is the source of the 10 T cell receptor beta chains below, sequenced in a study of OX40 agonist ivuxolimab in advanced cancers. Libraries were prepared by immunoSEQ multiplex PCR; TCRdb keeps only in-frame clonotypes and omits some of them. The data show about 9,000 clones, with approximately 72% seen just once and 35% to 45% held by the top ten. The sample in question was CD4+ or CD8+ T cells sorted from blood, obtained in a trial of the OX40 agonist ivuxolimab. Receptors were obtained from an adult with an advanced solid tumor such as melanoma, head and neck, liver or kidney cancer.

The V and J genes are TRBV13 and TRBJ2-7; D uncertain. Germline loops: CDR1 PRHDT, CDR2 FYEKMQ (reference sequence). Trimming removed 5 bases from V and 0 bases from J, with 11 bases in between. The CDR3 has 14 amino acids. The DNA of the CDR3 is TGTGCCAGCAGCCCTTTCCCCCTCTCCTACGAGCAGTACTTC. Its protein product is CASSPFPLSYEQYF.

This clone was detected ten times or more. The chain couples TRBV11-3 to TRBJ2-1; D gene ambiguous. Germline CDR1 SGHNT, CDR2 YENEEA. The CDR3 contains 14 residues. V lost 2 bases and J 8 bases, leaving 13 bases between the germline ends. CDR3 sequence: CASSLTPTGHEQFF. As DNA, the CDR3 is TGTGCCAGCAGCTTAACCCCGACCGGCCATGAGCAGTTCTTC.

This clone showed up just a few times. V is TRBV25-1 and J is TRBJ2-4, with D possibly TRBD1 on 6 matching bases. Between the trimmed V and J ends, which lost 9 bases and 2 bases, there was a span of 8 bases. Germline V gene data show CDR1 as MGHDK and CDR2 as SYGVNS. The CDR3 spans 12 residues. The chain's CDR3 is CASTGSKNIQYF. CDR3 nucleotides: TGTGCCAGTACAGGGTCCAAAAACATTCAGTACTTC.

There are a few counts of this clone. DNA of the CDR3: TGTGCCAGCAGCTTAGCGCCCGCGGATGGCTACACCTTC. This encodes CASSLAPADGYTF. This chain joins TRBV7-8 and TRBJ1-2; D is unclear. Germline loops: CDR1 SGHVS, CDR2 FQNEAQ. Trimming stripped 0 bases from V and 6 bases from J, with 8 bases between. The CDR3 is 13 amino acids.

The chain combines TRBV19 with TRBJ1-2; no firm D call. The CDR3 sequence is 15 residues long. CDR1 is LNHDA and CDR2 is SQIVND in the germline V gene (reference sequence). Trimming pared 3 bases from V and 0 bases from J, leaving 11 bases between. CDR3 nucleotides: TGTGCCAGTAGTATCGGAGCTAAAGCTAACTATGGCTACACCTTC. The encoded protein is CASSIGAKANYGYTF.

This chain uses TRBV7-2 with TRBJ2-5; D is unresolved. Trimming took off 6 bases at V and 2 bases at J, with 1 base between the two ends. CDR3 size: 10 residues. Germline V gene lookup returns CDR1 SGHTA and CDR2 FQGNSA. Here the CDR3 reads CASSQETQYF. The CDR3 nucleotides are TGTGCCAGCAGTCAAGAGACCCAGTACTTC.

This chain joins TRBV6-5 and TRBJ1-4; D perhaps matches TRBD1 (5 bases). The ends were cut back, 6 bases at V and 4 bases at J, with 12 bases in the middle. The CDR3 has 14 residues. CDR1 and CDR2 from the germline V gene are MNHEY and SVGAGI. This chain's CDR3 is CASRPGRFNEKLFF. Here the CDR3 DNA reads TGTGCCAGCAGACCGGGACGGTTTAATGAAAAACTGTTTTTT.

The chain uses TRBV5-6 and TRBJ2-5; D gene uncertain. Trimming cost V 3 bases and J 5 bases, with 11 bases left between them. The CDR3 is 13 amino acids. Germline assignment: CDR1 SGHDT and CDR2 YYEEEE. DNA of the CDR3: TGTGCCAGCAGCTCCGAGTTAGTCGAGACCCAGTACTTC. This sequence encodes CASSSELVETQYF.

This chain uses TRBV6-5 with TRBJ1-5; 7 bases fit TRBD1. Germline V gene sequence: CDR1 MNHEY, CDR2 SVGAGI. V was clipped by 6 bases and J by 3 bases; unmatched bases: 5. There are 14 residues in the CDR3. DNA for the CDR3: TGTGCCAGCAGCACTACAGGGGTCAATCAGCCCCAGCATTTT. Amino acids: CASSTTGVNQPQHF.

This clone is labeled as large. The chain recombines TRBV2 with TRBJ2-1, with 7 bases identical to TRBD1. V lost 4 bases, J lost 8 bases, and 14 bases stayed unmatched. Germline lookup yields CDR1 SNHLY and CDR2 FYNNEI. The CDR3 runs to 16 residues. In DNA, the CDR3 is TGTGCCAGCAGTGTTAACGCAGGGGGATCCGAGGATGAGCAGTTCTTC. Protein: CASSVNAGGSEDEQFF.